This passage covers 25 T cell receptor beta chains from one sample sequenced in a study of T cell changes during pregnancy in multiple sclerosis. Clones were read by immunoSEQ multiplex PCR, and TCRdb kept only the in-frame ones, dropping some. The repertoire holds tens of thousands of clones, roughly 90% seen once, with approximately 3% in the top ten. The sample was CD8+ T cells from peripheral blood mononuclear cells, taken before pregnancy. All receptors come from a female donor with multiple sclerosis, enrolled in a pregnancy study.

The V gene is TRBV14, the J gene TRBJ1-2; TRBD1 matches 7 bases. Germline loops: CDR1 SGHDN, CDR2 FVKESK. V trimming: 1 base; J trimming: 1 base; junction bases outside the gene matches: 6. The CDR3 loop spans 16 amino acids. The CDR3 DNA sequence: TGTGCCAGCAGCCAAGGGGGGACAGTCCATAACTATGGCTACACCTTC. Translated, it gives CASSQGGTVHNYGYTF.

The gene calls are TRBV7-6 and TRBJ1-1; D is possibly TRBD1 (6 bases). CDR1 is SGHVS, CDR2 FNYEAQ, per germline. The CDR3 length is 14 residues. V lost 5 bases and J 4 bases, leaving 14 bases between the germline ends. CDR3 residues: CASSPRGGTTEAFF. CDR3 in DNA: TGTGCCAGCAGCCCGAGAGGGGGAACCACTGAAGCTTTCTTT. Looking up the rest from reference TRBV7-6 and TRBJ1-1 gives the full variable domain: GAGVSQSPRYKVTKRGQDVALRCDPISGHVSLYWYRQALGQGPEFLTYFNYEAQQDKSGLPNDRFSAERPEGSISTLTIQRTEQRDSAMYRCASSPRGGTTEAFFGQGTRLTVV.

The chain is built from TRBV7-3 and TRBJ1-5, with 7 bases matching TRBD1. There are 17 residues in the CDR3. The V segment lost 7 bases and the J segment 0 bases; nucleotides outside the gene matches: 12. Germline CDR1 SGHTA, CDR2 FQGTGA. CDR3 loop: CASIDRVRDYSNQPQHF. CDR3 sequence (DNA): TGTGCCAGCATCGACAGGGTTCGGGATTATAGCAATCAGCCCCAGCATTTT.

V usage is TRBV2 and J usage is TRBJ2-7; perhaps TRBD1 as D (6 bases). The CDR3 runs 15 residues. The ends were cut back, 3 bases at V and 0 bases at J, with 12 bases in the middle. Germline V CDR1 and CDR2: SNHLY, FYNNEI. CDR3 DNA: TGTGCCAGCAGTGAGGGGGCAGGTAGCTCCTACGAGCAGTACTTC. Protein product: CASSEGAGSSYEQYF.

The chain has TRBV13 and TRBJ2-2, with D possibly matching TRBD1 (8 bases). V lost 5 bases, J lost 4 bases, and 17 bases lay in between. This CDR3 is built from 16 residues. The V gene's germline CDR1 is PRHDT and CDR2 FYEKMQ (reference sequence). CDR3 loop: CASSQRGRGLTGELFF. The CDR3 nucleotides are TGTGCCAGCAGCCAGCGGGGCAGGGGGCTCACCGGGGAGCTGTTTTTT.

The V call is TRBV4-1, the J call TRBJ1-2; possibly TRBD1 for D (6 bases). V dropped 4 bases and J dropped 4 bases, with 10 bases sitting between them. Germline V lookup: CDR1 MGHRA, CDR2 YSYEKL. This CDR3 is built from 13 residues. This CDR3 is CASSPDRSYGYTF. CDR3 nucleotide sequence: TGCGCCAGCAGCCCGGACAGAAGCTATGGCTACACCTTC.

The rearrangement joins TRBV27 to TRBJ2-2; 9 bases match TRBD1. This CDR3 contains 17 residues. The germline CDR1 and CDR2 sequences are MNHEY and SMNVEV (reference sequence). V shed 0 bases and J 6 bases; nucleotides not matched to a gene: 8. As DNA, the CDR3 is TGTGCCAGCAGTTTATCGGGGACAGGGAGTAGCGCCGGGGAGCTGTTTTTT. Protein: CASSLSGTGSSAGELFF.

The chain combines TRBV4-3 with TRBJ2-3, with a possible D match to TRBD2 (5 bases). Between the trimmed V and J ends, which lost 4 bases and 1 base, there was a span of 12 bases. The V gene's germline CDR1 is LGHNA and CDR2 YSLEER. CDR3 length equals 15 residues. The CDR3: CASSRSEGGTDTQYF. The CDR3 DNA follows: TGCGCCAGCAGCCGGTCAGAGGGTGGCACAGATACGCAGTATTTT.

This sequence joins TRBV7-9 and TRBJ2-1; a weak D match, TRBD1 (5 bases). V lost 3 bases and J lost 6, with 12 bases in between. The germline V gene has CDR1 SEHNR and CDR2 FQNEAQ (reference sequence). There are 14 residues in the CDR3. The CDR3 sequence is CASSFIGEFNEQFF. The CDR3 coding sequence is TGTGCCAGCAGCTTCATAGGGGAATTCAATGAGCAGTTCTTC.

This clone was found a few times. This chain uses TRBV27 with TRBJ1-2; 7 positions agree with TRBD1. Germline-derived CDR1 and CDR2 are MNHEY and SMNVEV (reference sequence). CDR3 size: 15 residues. V shed 5 bases and J 2 bases; nucleotides not matched to a gene: 8. This CDR3 is CASSPLSGQNYGYTF. As DNA, the CDR3 is TGTGCCAGCAGTCCCTTGTCGGGACAGAACTATGGCTACACCTTC.

The rearrangement links TRBV19 to TRBJ2-5; tentatively, D is TRBD1 (5 bases). There are 15 residues in the CDR3. CDR1 LNHDA and CDR2 SQIVND come from the germline V gene (reference sequence). Trimming stripped 1 base from V and 2 bases from J, with 11 bases between. Written as DNA, the CDR3 is TGTGCCAGTAGTATAGGGGGCAGGGCTCAAGAGACCCAGTACTTC. Translating gives CASSIGGRAQETQYF.

The chain joins TRBV25-1 to TRBJ2-1; TRBD2 agrees at 8 bases. The CDR3 is made up of 14 amino acids. V lost 7 bases, J lost 10 bases, and 12 bases stayed unmatched. Germline lookup yields CDR1 MGHDK and CDR2 SYGVNS. CDR3 in amino acids: CASIGNGGGREQFF. CDR3 bases: TGTGCCAGCATAGGGAACGGGGGGGGGCGCGAGCAGTTCTTC.

V usage is TRBV5-6 and J usage is TRBJ2-3, with TRBD2 matching over 7 bases. The CDR3 sequence is 16 residues long. The V gene's germline CDR1 is SGHDT and CDR2 YYEEEE. V lost 2 bases and J lost 0; bases outside the gene matches: 6. The CDR3 loop reads CASSFNAGESTDTQYF. The CDR3 DNA sequence: TGTGCCAGCAGCTTCAATGCGGGGGAAAGCACAGATACGCAGTATTTT.

The chain has TRBV10-1 and TRBJ1-1, with unresolved D. The CDR3 is made up of 10 amino acids. In germline, CDR1 is WNHNN, CDR2 SYGVQD (reference sequence). V was trimmed by 10 bases and J by 6 bases, leaving 9 bases between them. CDR3 sequence: CATTQAEAFF. CDR3 DNA sequence: TGCGCCACCACCCAGGCTGAAGCTTTCTTT.

The chain recombines TRBV11-2 with TRBJ2-7; D may be TRBD1 (5 bases). The V and J ends lost 5 bases and 0 bases respectively, with 14 bases between them. The CDR3 is 15 amino acids. Germline V gives CDR1 SGHAT, CDR2 FQNNGV. In nucleotides, the CDR3 is TGTGCCAGCAGCCCGACAGTCCCCTTCTCCTACGAGCAGTACTTC. Amino acid sequence: CASSPTVPFSYEQYF.

CDR3 sequence (DNA): TGTGCCAGCAGCCTAGACAGGGGATGGAACACCGGGGAGCTGTTTTTT. It encodes CASSLDRGWNTGELFF. This sequence joins TRBV9 and TRBJ2-2; 8 positions match TRBD1. The V and J ends lost 4 bases and 1 base, in that order; junction bases with no gene match: 6. Looked up from germline, CDR1 is SGDLS and CDR2 is YYNGEE. The CDR3 contains 16 residues.

This chain uses TRBV25-1 with TRBJ1-1, with 7 bases fitting TRBD1. V was clipped by 5 bases and J by 4 bases; unmatched bases: 7. The CDR3 is made up of 14 amino acids. CDR1 is MGHDK and CDR2 is SYGVNS in the germline V gene. CDR3 amino acids: CASSLSQGFTEAFF. CDR3 DNA sequence: TGTGCCAGCAGTCTCTCACAGGGGTTCACTGAAGCTTTCTTT.

CDR3: CASSSIGGNTEAFF. Written as DNA, the CDR3 is TGTGCCAGCAGTTCCATCGGCGGGAACACTGAAGCTTTCTTT. The chain combines TRBV27 with TRBJ1-1; no firm D call. V lost 4 bases to trimming and J lost 1 base, with 10 bases between them. The germline V gene has CDR1 MNHEY and CDR2 SMNVEV (reference sequence). This CDR3 has 14 amino acids.

This rearrangement joins TRBV5-1 to TRBJ1-1; weak D call: TRBD1 (6 bases). V lost 2 bases and J 3 bases, leaving 11 bases between the germline ends. Germline V gene sequence: CDR1 SGHRS, CDR2 YFSETQ. The CDR3 runs to 14 residues. The CDR3 DNA sequence: TGCGCCAGCAGCTTTAGGGACACCTACACTGAAGCTTTCTTT. Protein product: CASSFRDTYTEAFF.

This clone was recorded once. The chain couples TRBV7-9 to TRBJ2-1; weak D call: TRBD1 (6 bases). CDR3 length: 14 amino acids. V gave up 5 bases and J gave up 3 bases, with 11 bases separating them. The germline V gene has CDR1 SEHNR and CDR2 FQNEAQ (reference sequence). The CDR3 region has the DNA TGTGCCAGCAGCCCACAGGGCCACTACAATGAGCAGTTCTTC. Its protein product is CASSPQGHYNEQFF.

This sequence joins TRBV11-2 and TRBJ1-2, with no clear D. The germline V gene has CDR1 SGHAT and CDR2 FQNNGV. CDR3 length: 13 residues. V gave up 1 base and J gave up 4 bases, with 7 bases separating them. Written as DNA, the CDR3 is TGTGCCAGCAGCTTAGGGACTTCCTATGGCTACACCTTC. Protein sequence: CASSLGTSYGYTF.

The chain carries TRBV9 and TRBJ1-1, with 11 bases that match TRBD1. V gave up 3 bases and J gave up 6 bases; unmatched junction bases: 7. Germline CDR1 and CDR2: SGDLS and YYNGEE. The CDR3 sequence is 15 residues long. CDR3 in DNA: TGTGCCAGCAGCGCATCGGGACAGGGGGGAGCTGAAGCTTTCTTT. It codes for CASSASGQGGAEAFF.

This rearrangement joins TRBV5-6 to TRBJ1-2; 7 bases match TRBD1. The trim removed 4 bases at V and 7 bases at J, leaving 10 bases unmatched. The V gene's germline CDR1 is SGHDT and CDR2 YYEEEE. The CDR3 length is 14 residues. CDR3 region: CASSPTGRLSGYTF. DNA of the CDR3: TGTGCCAGCAGCCCGACAGGGAGGTTGTCTGGCTACACCTTC.

V gene TRBV29-1 combines with J gene TRBJ1-2; tentative D call: TRBD1 (5 bases). Trimming left V 2 bases short and J 3 bases short, with 10 bases between. The CDR3 loop spans 13 amino acids. The V gene's germline CDR1 is SQVTM and CDR2 ANQGSEA. CDR3 loop: CSVENPTDYGYTF. The CDR3 bases are TGCAGCGTTGAAAATCCGACAGACTATGGCTACACCTTC.

The chain combines TRBV5-6 with TRBJ2-5, with 8 nucleotides matching TRBD2. J lost 5 bases, V lost 6 bases, and 12 bases had no gene match. CDR1 is SGHDT, CDR2 YYEEEE, per germline. The CDR3 has 15 residues. The CDR3 DNA reads TGTGCCAGCACCTCTCCGCCGGGGGGGGTGGAGACCCAGTACTTC. Encoded protein: CASTSPPGGVETQYF.